A single T cell receptor beta chain is shown here with its context. Antigen: not known. Trimming pared 2 bases from V and 1 base from J, leaving 11 bases between. The CDR3 totals 16 residues. Germline V gene data show CDR1 as SEHNR and CDR2 as FQNEAQ (reference sequence). The data are from a study of OX40 agonist ivuxolimab in advanced cancers. Study information: Prior anti-PD-1, anti-PD-L1 or anti-CTLA-4 therapy was allowed; around 43% had some.

Whole-study findings and limits: Fewer expanded clones were found on average in CD4+ than in CD8+ T cells.

Clones were read by immunoSEQ multiplex PCR, and TCRdb kept only the in-frame ones, dropping some. This sample carries under 40,000 clones, roughly 89% of them seen once, and the ten largest clones take around 24%. Source: CD4+ or CD8+ T cells sorted from blood, taken in a trial of the OX40 agonist ivuxolimab. This chain connects TRBV7-9 to TRBJ2-2, with a possible D match to TRBD1 (6 bases). The sequence derives from an adult with an advanced solid tumor such as melanoma, head and neck, liver or kidney cancer. The CDR3 sequence: CASSLTDRENTGELFF. The CDR3 coding sequence is TGTGCCAGCAGCTTAACGGACAGAGAGAACACCGGGGAGCTGTTTTTT.